The present T cell receptor (beta chain) was sequenced within a study of OX40 agonist ivuxolimab in advanced cancers. Libraries were prepared by immunoSEQ multiplex PCR; TCRdb keeps only in-frame clonotypes and omits some of them. Of 90,000 to 120,000 clones in the sample, around nine tenths are singletons; the top ten hold 0.31%. Blood draws occurred at baseline, cycle 4 day 1, and cycle 7 day 1. After removal of 1 base from V and 3 bases from J, the junction contained 14 bases not matched to a gene. CDR1 is MGHRA, CDR2 YSYEKL, per germline. The CDR3 sequence is 18 residues long. Sequenced here: CD4+ or CD8+ T cells sorted from blood, sampled in a trial of the OX40 agonist ivuxolimab. The clonotype originates from an adult with an advanced solid tumor such as melanoma, head and neck, liver or kidney cancer. The chain has TRBV4-1 and TRBJ1-1; 7 bases agree with TRBD1. CDR3 protein: CASSQGGWRGRLDTEAFF. The CDR3 region has the DNA TGCGCCAGCAGCCAAGGGGGTTGGAGGGGGCGTTTGGACACTGAAGCTTTCTTT.